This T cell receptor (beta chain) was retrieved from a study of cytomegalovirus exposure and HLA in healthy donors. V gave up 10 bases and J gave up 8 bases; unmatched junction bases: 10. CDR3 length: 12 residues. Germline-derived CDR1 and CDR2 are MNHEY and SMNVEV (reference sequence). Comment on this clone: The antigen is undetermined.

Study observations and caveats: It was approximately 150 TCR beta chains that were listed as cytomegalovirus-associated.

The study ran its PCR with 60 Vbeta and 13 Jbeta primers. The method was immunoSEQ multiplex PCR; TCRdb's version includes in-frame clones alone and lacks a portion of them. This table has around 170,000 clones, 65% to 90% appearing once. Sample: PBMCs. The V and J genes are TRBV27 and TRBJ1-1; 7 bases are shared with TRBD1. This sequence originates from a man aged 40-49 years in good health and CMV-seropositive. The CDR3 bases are TGTGCCACAGCAAGACAAGGGGGCGAAGCTTTCTTT. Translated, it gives CATARQGGEAFF.